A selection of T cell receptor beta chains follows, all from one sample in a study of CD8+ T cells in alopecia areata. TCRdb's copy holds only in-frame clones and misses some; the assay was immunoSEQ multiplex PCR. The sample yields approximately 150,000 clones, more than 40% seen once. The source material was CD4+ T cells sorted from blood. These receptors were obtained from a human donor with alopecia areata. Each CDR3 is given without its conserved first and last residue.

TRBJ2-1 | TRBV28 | ASSTTYRRLSYNEQF
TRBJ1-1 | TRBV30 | AWSPGTEAF
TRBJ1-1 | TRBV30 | AWSTKTVQMNTEAF
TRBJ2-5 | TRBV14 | ASSQNWETQY
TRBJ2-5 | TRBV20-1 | SARIQETQY
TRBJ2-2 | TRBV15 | ATSSGEGTGELF
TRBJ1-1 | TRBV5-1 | ASSPGRGNTEAF
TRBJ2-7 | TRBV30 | ACLGLAGLEQY
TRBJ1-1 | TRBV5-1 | ASSLATGNTEAF
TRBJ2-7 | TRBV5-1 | ASSLGRLGNTYEQY
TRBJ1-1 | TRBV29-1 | SVDANTEAF
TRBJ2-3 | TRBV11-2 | ASSLIGISTDTQY
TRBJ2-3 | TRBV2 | ASSAVSGMSTDTQY